These 15 T cell receptor beta chains were sequenced from one sample in a study of the immune and genomic landscape of osteosarcoma. Sequencing was performed with immunoSEQ multiplex PCR; in TCRdb, only in-frame clones are kept and a portion is missing. Among roughly 3,000 clones listed, around 82% were seen once. The sequencing sample was made of metastatic tumor tissue from the lung. Every receptor here comes from a woman aged 18-30 years with osteosarcoma.

In its sample, this clone was seen once. V usage is TRBV5-6 and J usage is TRBJ2-2, with D possibly being TRBD2 (6 bases). V was trimmed by 4 bases and J by 3 bases, leaving 13 bases between them. Looked up from germline, CDR1 is SGHDT and CDR2 is YYEEEE. There are 15 residues in the CDR3. The CDR3 region is CASSDWGLHTGELFF. The DNA for the CDR3 is TGTGCCAGCAGCGATTGGGGACTTCACACCGGGGAGCTGTTTTTT.

A single count supports this clone. The chain links TRBV5-4 to TRBJ1-1, with TRBD1 identical over 7 bases. V dropped 1 base and J dropped 1; count of bases not matched to a gene: 4. The CDR3 length is 15 residues. Germline loops: CDR1 SGHNT, CDR2 YYREEE (reference sequence). CDR3 sequence (DNA): TGTGCCAGCAGCTTGACAGGGGTGGGGAACACTGAAGCTTTCTTT. Its protein is CASSLTGVGNTEAFF. The whole variable domain, filled in from reference TRBV5-4 and TRBJ1-1, reads ETGVTQSPTHLIKTRGQQVTLRCSSQSGHNTVSWYQQALGQGPQFIFQYYREEENGRGNFPPRFSGLQFPNYSSELNVNALELDDSALYLCASSLTGVGNTEAFFGQGTRLTVV.

The chain combines TRBV7-8 with TRBJ1-2; no firm D call. Germline CDR1 SGHVS, CDR2 FQNEAQ. The CDR3 is made up of 14 amino acids. V was clipped by 1 base and J by 7 bases, with 13 bases between them. The CDR3 DNA sequence: TGTGCCAGCAGCTTAGTCGGCCAGGCAGCTGGCTACACCTTC. Amino acid sequence: CASSLVGQAAGYTF.

This clone showed up just a few times. The chain uses TRBV7-2 and TRBJ2-7; no clear D. Trimming took 4 bases from V and 2 from J, leaving 9 bases between them. The germline CDR1 and CDR2 sequences are SGHTA and FQGNSA. This CDR3 region has 13 residues. CDR3: CASSYYPPYEQYV. In DNA, the CDR3 is TGTGCCAGCAGCTATTATCCGCCCTACGAGCAGTACGTC.

The genes are TRBV6-1 and TRBJ1-1, with unresolved D. V was trimmed by 10 bases and J by 0 bases, leaving 6 bases between them. CDR1 and CDR2 (germline): MNHNS, SASEGT. The CDR3 contains 11 residues. CDR3 residues: CATTMNTEAFF. The CDR3, as DNA: TGTGCCACCACCATGAACACTGAAGCTTTCTTT.

This clone has a single count. The CDR3 DNA sequence: TGTGCCAGCAGCTTGGGTCAGTCCCAAGAGACCCAGTACTTC. This encodes CASSLGQSQETQYF. The chain employs TRBV5-5 and TRBJ2-5; D gene unclear. Trimming took 0 bases from V and 1 from J, leaving 7 bases between them. Per the germline V gene, CDR1 is SGHKS and CDR2 is YYEKEE (reference sequence). This CDR3 has 14 amino acids. Full variable domain (rest looked up from reference TRBV5-5 and TRBJ2-5): DAGVTQSPTHLIKTRGQQVTLRCSPISGHKSVSWYQQVLGQGPQFIFQYYEKEERGRGNFPDRFSARQFPNYSSELNVNALLLGDSALYLCASSLGQSQETQYFGPGTRLLVL.

The rearrangement links TRBV10-3 to TRBJ2-5; 8 nucleotides match TRBD2. V shed 6 bases and J 2 bases; nucleotides not matched to a gene: 5. The CDR3 has 14 residues. CDR1 and CDR2 from the germline V gene are ENHRY and SYGVKD. CDR3 loop: CAIRDGGAQETQYF. The CDR3 nucleotides read TGTGCCATCAGAGACGGGGGGGCACAAGAGACCCAGTACTTC.

The CDR3 sequence is CASSLGAGGGQETQYF. For the CDR3, the DNA is TGTGCCAGCAGCTTAGGAGCGGGGGGAGGGCAAGAGACCCAGTACTTC. The chain carries TRBV11-1 and TRBJ2-5, with TRBD2 matching 9 bases. J gave up 2 bases and V 1 base, and 5 bases lay outside the gene matches. CDR3 length: 16 residues. Germline V gene data show CDR1 as SGHAT and CDR2 as FQDESV (reference sequence).

The rearrangement uses TRBV9 and TRBJ2-5; D is uncertain. The CDR3 runs to 11 residues. From germline, CDR1 is SGDLS and CDR2 YYNGEE. Between the trimmed V and J ends, which lost 3 bases and 3 bases, there was a span of 3 bases. CDR3: CASSAKETQYF. CDR3 nucleotides: TGTGCCAGCAGCGCGAAAGAGACCCAGTACTTC.

The chain carries TRBV7-9 and TRBJ2-7; D might be TRBD1 (6 bases). The germline V and J ends were trimmed by 0 bases and 6 bases, with 15 bases remaining between them. From germline, CDR1 is SEHNR and CDR2 FQNEAQ (reference sequence). CDR3 length: 15 amino acids. The CDR3 coding sequence is TGTGCCAGCAGCTTAGCGTTGGCGGAAGGGGGCGAGCAGTACTTC. Translating it yields CASSLALAEGGEQYF.

The CDR3 loop is CATLGSSNQPQHF. In DNA, the CDR3 is TGTGCCACCTTGGGTTCGAGCAATCAGCCCCAGCATTTT. The chain uses TRBV6-5 and TRBJ1-5, with D unclear. Trimming removed 10 bases at V and 1 base at J, with 11 bases between. The V gene's germline CDR1 is MNHEY and CDR2 SVGAGI. CDR3 length: 13 amino acids.

This clone showed up just once. V gene TRBV4-2 combines with J gene TRBJ2-3; 9 positions agree with TRBD2. The V segment lost 1 base and the J segment 2 bases; nucleotides outside the gene matches: 10. CDR3 length equals 18 residues. In germline, CDR1 is LGHNA, CDR2 YNFKEQ. In DNA, the CDR3 is TGTGCCAGCAGCCAAGTTTTGGCTAGCGGGGCCCTCACAGATACGCAGTATTTT. This translates into CASSQVLASGALTDTQYF.

This clone was detected once. The chain uses TRBV30 and TRBJ2-1; TRBD1 matches at 7 bases. V shed 7 bases, J shed 3 bases, and the junction held 3 bases outside the gene matches. The CDR3 runs 12 residues. Germline V CDR1 and CDR2: GTSNPN, SVGIG (reference sequence). The DNA for the CDR3 is TGTGCCTCGGGACAGCTCTACAATGAGCAGTTCTTC. It yields the protein CASGQLYNEQFF.

The chain recombines TRBV30 with TRBJ1-5, with D hard to call. V lost 1 base to trimming and J lost 4 bases, with 20 bases between them. The CDR3 covers 17 residues. Germline CDR1 reads GTSNPN; CDR2 reads SVGIG (reference sequence). CDR3 sequence reads: CAWSEGGSGRRNQPQHF. The CDR3 coding sequence is TGTGCCTGGAGTGAGGGTGGATCAGGACGGCGAAATCAGCCCCAGCATTTT.

This clone appeared a single time. The genes are TRBV5-1 and TRBJ1-2; tentative D call: TRBD1 (6 bases). The CDR3 totals 14 residues. Trimming pared 1 base from V and 8 bases from J, leaving 15 bases between. Germline V CDR1 and CDR2: SGHRS, YFSETQ. The chain's CDR3 is CASSLPGANGGYTF. In DNA form, the CDR3 reads TGCGCCAGCAGCTTGCCAGGGGCGAATGGGGGCTACACCTTC.